This entry features one T cell receptor beta chain sequence. The data stem from a study of blood T cell repertoires in COVID-19. Study as a whole: Samples came from the United States, Italy and Spain, spanning acute and convalescent COVID-19.

The method was immunoSEQ multiplex PCR; TCRdb's version includes in-frame clones alone and lacks a portion of them. The sample includes roughly 320,000 clones, about 82% of them seen just once. Trimming removed 2 bases from V and 0 bases from J, with 8 bases in between. Per the germline V gene, CDR1 is SGHVS and CDR2 is FQNEAQ. The length of the CDR3 is 14 residues. The receptor's source is a human donor in a cohort sampled during active COVID-19. The gene calls are TRBV7-8 and TRBJ2-7, with D unclear. Input material: peripheral blood. In DNA, the CDR3 is TGTGCCAGCAGCTTATACAGTGGCTCCTACGAGCAGTACTTC. Protein product: CASSLYSGSYEQYF.